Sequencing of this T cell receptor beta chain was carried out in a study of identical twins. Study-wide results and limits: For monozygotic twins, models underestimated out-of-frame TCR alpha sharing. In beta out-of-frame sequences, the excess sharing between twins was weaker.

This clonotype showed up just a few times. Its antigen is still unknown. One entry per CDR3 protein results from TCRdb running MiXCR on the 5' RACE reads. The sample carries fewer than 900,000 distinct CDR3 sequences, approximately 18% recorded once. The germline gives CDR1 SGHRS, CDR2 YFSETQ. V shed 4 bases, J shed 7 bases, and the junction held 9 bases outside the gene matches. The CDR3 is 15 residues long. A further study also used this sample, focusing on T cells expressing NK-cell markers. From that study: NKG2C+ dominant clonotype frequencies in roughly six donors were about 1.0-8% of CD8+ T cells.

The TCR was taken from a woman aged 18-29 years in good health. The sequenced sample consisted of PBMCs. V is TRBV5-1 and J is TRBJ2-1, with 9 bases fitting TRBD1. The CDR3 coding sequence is TGCGCCAGCAGCCCCGGGACAGGGACGGGGAATGAGCAGTTCTTC. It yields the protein CASSPGTGTGNEQFF.